This T cell receptor (beta chain) was identified in a study of cytotoxic CD8 clonotypes in ibrutinib-treated CLL (dated by TCRdb to the early 2020s). Regarding the research as a whole: In this cohort, 15 patients were treatment-naive and fewer than 13 were relapsed/refractory, while about 17 had unmutated IGHV. Longitudinal samples were available for about 30% of the 86 trial participants. Samples at response were collected after a median of approximately twelve months of treatment, with a range of about 6 to 36 months. Partial responses were observed in some 24 patients and complete responses in 2; after a median follow-up of 68 months, remission was maintained in about 15 patients and progression was observed in about twelve. An average of around 260,000 productive templates and roughly 94,000 productive rearrangements was obtained per sample. Cryopreserved peripheral blood mononuclear cells were collected before treatment, at response, and at either disease progression or sustained remission. Every sample from remission and from progressive disease was obtained while the patients were still on ibrutinib.

Remarks on this clone: The clone's antigen remains unknown. No base-level quality is on record; no much larger clone is a single base apart.

Spanning cysteine to phenylalanine, the CDR3 consists of 13 amino acids. Only the CDR3 region is kept as DNA, spanning 39 bases read in frame from base 1. For CDR1 and CDR2, the germline V gene lists SNHLY and FYNNEI. V and J are trimmed by 4 bases and 8 bases, and the gene matches miss 2 bases of the junction. Overall study results and their limits: Public clonotypes were rare and either shrank or stayed stable during treatment, and the rise in clonality at ibrutinib response reflected expansion of private clonotypes. An increase in clonality was observed at ibrutinib response, with clonality remaining stable during sustained remission and falling back toward baseline at progression. Sampling times were not matched between patients in sustained remission and patients whose disease was progressing, and lymph node repertoires were not examined. At baseline, clonality was higher than in age-matched healthy donors and showed a strong correlation with circulating CD8+ T-cell counts.

What this sample's time point label stands for: around 2 years on ibrutinib. For TCR beta library preparation, about 1.8 micrograms of genomic DNA were isolated from cryopreserved PBMCs. Longitudinal blood samples from CLL patients on ibrutinib monotherapy were analyzed using high-throughput TCR beta sequencing. The patients were enrolled in a single-center, open-label phase 2 trial of ibrutinib monotherapy. Each clonotype received, on average, roughly 9.6x coverage in deep resolution sequencing performed on a MiSeq, where the target depth lay between 1 in 1 million and 1 in 200,000 T cells. The immunoSEQ hsTCRB Kit was used to generate the TCR beta libraries. As for how the authors treated the data: ImmunoSEQ Data Assistant and ImmunoSEQ Analyzer were used for data analysis, and V, D and J genes were assigned according to IMGT definitions. Clonality, with values ranging from 0 to 1, was calculated as one minus the normalized Shannon entropy of productive rearrangement frequencies. Only overrepresented clonotypes making up at least 0.05% of each patient's repertoire were included in the public clonotype analysis. More than ten repertoires from age-matched healthy donors, obtained from immuneACCESS, served as clonality controls. The clones in this table, taken by TCRdb from immuneACCESS, are in-frame only. Not every clone is retained; where verified, under half of the shortfall comes from an unresolved V gene, and the cause of the rest is unknown. The D gene and trimming were derived from the DNA, and the V and J assignments and clone size from that table. The sample table holds 100,000 to 150,000 clones, of which 80% to 90% were seen once. About 2.1% of the sample comes from the top ten.

The receptor was derived from a human donor with chronic lymphocytic leukemia. Sequencing was performed on PBMCs, taken after 24 months of ibrutinib treatment. This chain joins TRBV2 to TRBJ1-1; TRBD1 agrees with 12 junctional bases. The DNA is as follows: TGTGCCAGCAGTGGGGACAGGGGGCGGGAAGCTTTCTTT. Its translation reads: CASSGDRGREAFF.